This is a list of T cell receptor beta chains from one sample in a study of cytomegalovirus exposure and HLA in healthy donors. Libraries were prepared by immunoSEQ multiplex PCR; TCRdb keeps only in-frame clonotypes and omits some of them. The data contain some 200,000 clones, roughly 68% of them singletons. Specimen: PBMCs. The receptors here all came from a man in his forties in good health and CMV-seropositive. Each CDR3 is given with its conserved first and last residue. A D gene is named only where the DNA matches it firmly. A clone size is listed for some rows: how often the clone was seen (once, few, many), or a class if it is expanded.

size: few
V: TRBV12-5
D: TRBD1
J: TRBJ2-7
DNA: TGTGCTAGTGGTTTAACCGCGGGACAGGGGACCTACGAGCAGTACTTC
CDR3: CASGLTAGQGTYEQYF

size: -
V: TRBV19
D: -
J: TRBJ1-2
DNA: TGTGCCACAAGACAGGCCTATGGCTACACCTTC
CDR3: CATRQAYGYTF

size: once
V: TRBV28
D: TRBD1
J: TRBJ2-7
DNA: TGTGCCAGCAGTTTCTTGGACAGGGACTCCTACGAGCAGTACTTC
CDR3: CASSFLDRDSYEQYF

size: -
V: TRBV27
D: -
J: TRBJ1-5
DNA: TGTGCCAGCAGTTCAGGGCGGAATCAGCCCCAGCATTTT
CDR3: CASSSGRNQPQHF

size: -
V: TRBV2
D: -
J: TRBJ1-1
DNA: TGTGCCAGCAGGCACGGACAGAACACTGAAGCTTTCTTT
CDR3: CASRHGQNTEAFF

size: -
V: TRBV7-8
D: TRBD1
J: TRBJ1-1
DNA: TGTGCCAGCAGCTTAGCGGGGACAGCCGGTGAAGCTTTCTTT
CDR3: CASSLAGTAGEAFF

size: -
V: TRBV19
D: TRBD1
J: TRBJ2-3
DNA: TGTGCCAGTAGTAACCCAGGGGGCGTAAAAGATACGCAGTATTTT
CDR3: CASSNPGGVKDTQYF

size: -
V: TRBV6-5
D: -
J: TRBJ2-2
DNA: TGTGCCAGCAGTCGTACTTCAGGGGGGGAGCTGTTTTTT
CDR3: CASSRTSGGELFF

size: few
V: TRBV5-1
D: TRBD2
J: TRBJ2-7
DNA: TGCGCCAGCAGCTGGACCGGGGGGTTAAGCTCCTACGAGCAGTACTTC
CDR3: CASSWTGGLSSYEQYF

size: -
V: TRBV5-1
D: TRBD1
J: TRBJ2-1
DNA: TGCGCCAGCAGCTTAGGGACAGGGGTCTACAATGAGCAGTTCTTC
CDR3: CASSLGTGVYNEQFF

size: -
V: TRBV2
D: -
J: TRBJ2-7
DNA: TGTGCCAGCAGTTGGACAAAGGGCTACGAGCAGTACTTC
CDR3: CASSWTKGYEQYF

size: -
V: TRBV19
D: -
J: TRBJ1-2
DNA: TGTGCCAGTAGTTCGCTCGGCCAGGCTACCTATGGCTACACCTTC
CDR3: CASSSLGQATYGYTF

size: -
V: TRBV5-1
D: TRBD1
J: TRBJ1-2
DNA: TGCGCCAGCACCGCCGGGCAGGGGGTCGGCTACACCTTC
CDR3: CASTAGQGVGYTF

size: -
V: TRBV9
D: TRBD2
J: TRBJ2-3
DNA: TGTGCCAGCAGCGGAGGGGGACTAGGGTACACAGATACGCAGTATTTT
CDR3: CASSGGGLGYTDTQYF

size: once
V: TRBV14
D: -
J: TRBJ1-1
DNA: TGTGCCAGCAGCCAAGCACGGGTTGGCACTGAAGCTTTCTTT
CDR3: CASSQARVGTEAFF

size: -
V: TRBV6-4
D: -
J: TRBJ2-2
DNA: TGTGCCAGCAGTCACAGGGTCGCCGGGGACACCGGGGAGCTGTTTTTT
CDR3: CASSHRVAGDTGELFF

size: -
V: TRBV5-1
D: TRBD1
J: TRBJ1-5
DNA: TGCGCCAGCAGCACACAGGGGGCGGACAATCAGCCCCAGCATTTT
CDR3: CASSTQGADNQPQHF

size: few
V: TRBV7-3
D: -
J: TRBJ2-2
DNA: TGTGCCAGCAGCTTCCCGGGCGGGGAGCTGTTTTTT
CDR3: CASSFPGGELFF

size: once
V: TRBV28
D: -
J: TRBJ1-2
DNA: TGTGCCAGCCAAACAACCCCGGGGGGCGCCTATGGCTACACCTTC
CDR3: CASQTTPGGAYGYTF

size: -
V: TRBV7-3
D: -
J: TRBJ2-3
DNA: TGTGCCAGCAGAAATACAGAGATAGATACGCAGTATTTT
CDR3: CASRNTEIDTQYF

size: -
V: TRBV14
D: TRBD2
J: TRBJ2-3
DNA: TGTGCCAGCAGCCTCCTCGGAGCGGGGAGCACAGATACGCAGTATTTT
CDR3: CASSLLGAGSTDTQYF

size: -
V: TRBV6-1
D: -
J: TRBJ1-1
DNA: TGTGCCAGCAGTGGAGGCTCCGTGGGGAACACTGAAGCTTTCTTT
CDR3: CASSGGSVGNTEAFF

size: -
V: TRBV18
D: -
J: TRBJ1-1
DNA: TGTGCCAGCTCACCTCTTCAGGGGAACACTGAAGCTTTCTTT
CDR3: CASSPLQGNTEAFF

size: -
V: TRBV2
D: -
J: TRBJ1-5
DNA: TGTGCCAGCAGTGAAGATACGAGAAACAATCAGCCCCAGCATTTT
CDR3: CASSEDTRNNQPQHF